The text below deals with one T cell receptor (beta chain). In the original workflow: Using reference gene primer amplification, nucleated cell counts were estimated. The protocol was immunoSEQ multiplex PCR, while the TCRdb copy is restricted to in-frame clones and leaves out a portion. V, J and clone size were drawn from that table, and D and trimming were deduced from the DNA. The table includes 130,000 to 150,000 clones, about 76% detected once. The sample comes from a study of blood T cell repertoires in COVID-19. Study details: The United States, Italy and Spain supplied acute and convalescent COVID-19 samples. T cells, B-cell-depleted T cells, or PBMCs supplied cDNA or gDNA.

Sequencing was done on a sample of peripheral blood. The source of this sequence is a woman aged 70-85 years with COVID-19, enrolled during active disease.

CDR3 sequence reads: CASSLRRTSGMEDTQYF. The CDR3 nucleotides read TGTGCCAGCAGCCTAAGACGGACTAGCGGGATGGAAGATACGCAGTATTTT. V gene TRBV14 combines with J gene TRBJ2-3; 12 positions match TRBD2. The CDR3 is 17 amino acids. V gave up 4 bases and J gave up 5 bases; unmatched junction bases: 10. Per the germline V gene, CDR1 is SGHDN and CDR2 is FVKESK.